These 21 T cell receptor beta chains were sequenced from one sample in a study of cytomegalovirus exposure and HLA in healthy donors. 60 Vbeta and 13 Jbeta primers were used in PCR. The assay was immunoSEQ multiplex PCR, and TCRdb's table has in-frame clones only and misses some. The sample has some 90,000 clones, 55% to 75% seen once. The sample comprised PBMCs. These receptor sequences come from a man aged 45 to 65 in good health and CMV-seronegative.

The CDR3 loop is CASSTQVSYGYTF. CDR3 in DNA: TGTGCCAGTAGTACCCAGGTATCCTATGGCTACACCTTC. The chain is built from TRBV19 and TRBJ1-2, with no clear D. The CDR3 is 13 amino acids. Germline values: CDR1 LNHDA, CDR2 SQIVND (reference sequence). V shed 4 bases and J shed 4 bases, with 10 bases lying between them.

V usage is TRBV28 and J usage is TRBJ2-7; D may be TRBD2 (7 bases). V lost 3 bases and J 3 bases, leaving 15 bases between the germline ends. Germline CDR1 is MDHEN and CDR2 is SYDVKM. This CDR3 has 15 residues. This CDR3 is CASSFLRGANYEQYF. The CDR3 nucleotides are TGTGCCAGCAGTTTTCTTCGGGGGGCCAACTACGAGCAGTACTTC.

The V gene is TRBV28, the J gene TRBJ1-1; 10 nucleotides agree with TRBD1. V lost 4 bases and J lost 0; bases outside the gene matches: 5. The CDR3 length is 16 residues. Per the germline V gene, CDR1 is MDHEN and CDR2 is SYDVKM. The DNA of the CDR3 is TGTGCCAGCAGTTCCCCGGGACAGGGGCTGAACACTGAAGCTTTCTTT. Translated, it gives CASSSPGQGLNTEAFF.

The J gene is TRBJ2-1, the V gene TRBV27; D perhaps matches TRBD2 (6 bases). V was pared by 5 bases and J by 7 bases, with 15 bases between. This CDR3 comprises 14 residues. Per germline, CDR1 MNHEY and CDR2 SMNVEV (reference sequence). Written as DNA, the CDR3 is TGTGCCAGCAGTCCGGGACGGGGGTTAAATGAGCAGTTCTTC. It is translated as CASSPGRGLNEQFF.

J is TRBJ1-4 and V is TRBV7-9, with TRBD1 matching over 7 bases. Germline assignment: CDR1 SEHNR and CDR2 FQNEAQ (reference sequence). The CDR3 runs 12 residues. The J segment lost 10 bases and the V segment lost 6 bases, leaving 5 bases of the junction unmatched. In DNA, the CDR3 is TGTGCCAGCAGTCCGGACAGGATAAAACTGTTTTTT. It translates to CASSPDRIKLFF.

The chain employs TRBV9 and TRBJ2-7, with 7 bases identical to TRBD1. Germline V gene sequence: CDR1 SGDLS, CDR2 YYNGEE. V lost 1 base, J lost 6 bases, and 4 bases stayed unmatched. The CDR3 has 13 amino acids. The CDR3 spells CASSVTAGGEQYF. The CDR3 DNA sequence: TGTGCCAGCAGCGTAACGGCAGGGGGCGAGCAGTACTTC.

The chain recombines TRBV6-1 with TRBJ2-3; a weak D match, TRBD1 (5 bases). The CDR3 has 16 amino acids. Germline CDR1 reads MNHNS; CDR2 reads SASEGT. With 3 bases removed from V and 2 bases from J, the gap between germline ends came to 15 bases. CDR3 DNA sequence: TGTGCCAGCAGTGAGAAGGGGCGAATATTCACAGATACGCAGTATTTT. Its translation: CASSEKGRIFTDTQYF.

A word on this clone: The same CDR3 arises from other DNA sequences in this sample as well. J is TRBJ2-7 and V is TRBV7-2; 7 nucleotides match TRBD1. J gave up 3 bases and V 4 bases, and 3 bases lay outside the gene matches. CDR1 and CDR2 (germline): SGHTA, FQGNSA. The CDR3 is 13 amino acids. DNA of the CDR3: TGTGCCAGCAGCTCCCGGACAGGCTACGAGCAGTACTTC. It specifies CASSSRTGYEQYF.

In its sample, this clone was seen a few times. For the CDR3, the DNA is TGCGCCAGTGGACTGAGCACAGATACGCAGTATTTT. It codes for CASGLSTDTQYF. The gene calls are TRBV5-1 and TRBJ2-3; D might be TRBD2 (5 bases). CDR3 size: 12 residues. Trimming took 8 bases from V and 0 from J, leaving 7 bases between them. Per germline, CDR1 SGHRS and CDR2 YFSETQ.

Only a few counts were recorded for this clone. The J gene is TRBJ1-1, the V gene TRBV5-4, with 7 bases matching TRBD1. V trimming: 4 bases; J trimming: 5 bases; junction bases outside the gene matches: 11. CDR3 length equals 15 residues. Germline V gene lookup returns CDR1 SGHNT and CDR2 YYREEE (reference sequence). The CDR3 nucleotides read TGTGCCAGCAGCCCTTGGAGACAGGGCAGGACTGAAGCTTTCTTT. It encodes CASSPWRQGRTEAFF.

V and J are TRBV28 and TRBJ1-2; tentative D call: TRBD1 (5 bases). Germline assignment: CDR1 MDHEN and CDR2 SYDVKM. V lost 2 bases and J lost 5, with 21 bases in between. The CDR3 spans 17 residues. The CDR3 nucleotides are TGTGCCAGCAGTTTAGGGGGAGGCGGGGACGTTTCGTATGGCTACACCTTC. This translates into CASSLGGGGDVSYGYTF.

The CDR3 nucleotides read TGTGCCAGCAGCTTAGTATTTGGGGGCATGTACACTGAAGCTTTCTTT. Amino acids: CASSLVFGGMYTEAFF. The chain employs TRBV7-6 and TRBJ1-1; maybe TRBD1 (6 bases). V lost 1 base, J lost 3 bases, and 15 bases lay in between. The CDR3 is made up of 16 amino acids. Per the germline V gene, CDR1 is SGHVS and CDR2 is FNYEAQ.

V usage is TRBV14 and J usage is TRBJ1-4; a possible D gene is TRBD1 (5 bases). There are 15 residues in the CDR3. V lost 0 bases to trimming and J lost 8 bases, with 13 bases between them. Germline assignment: CDR1 SGHDN and CDR2 FVKESK. The chain's CDR3 is CASSQDRGGGEKLFF. In DNA, the CDR3 is TGTGCCAGCAGCCAAGATCGCGGGGGTGGGGAAAAACTGTTTTTT. Variable domain in full (rest from reference TRBV14 and TRBJ1-4): EAGVTQFPSHSVIEKGQTVTLRCDPISGHDNLYWYRRVMGKEIKFLLHFVKESKQDESGMPNNRFLAERTGGTYSTLKVQPAELEDSGVYFCASSQDRGGGEKLFFGSGTQLSVL.

This clone was seen a handful of times. V and J are TRBV6-1 and TRBJ1-2; weak D call: TRBD1 (5 bases). The germline V gene encodes CDR1 MNHNS and CDR2 SASEGT. V lost 4 bases, J lost 4 bases, and 16 bases lay in between. This CDR3 is 15 amino acids long. The CDR3 sequence: CASSVSPLQVYGYTF. DNA for the CDR3: TGTGCCAGCAGTGTATCCCCTCTACAGGTCTATGGCTACACCTTC.

The V gene is TRBV29-1, the J gene TRBJ2-1; 7 bases line up with TRBD1. This CDR3 is 12 amino acids long. Trimming removed 7 bases from V and 3 bases from J; junction bases left unmatched: 3. Germline V CDR1 and CDR2: SQVTM, ANQGSEA. DNA for the CDR3: TGCAGCGCCCGGGACAGCTACAATGAGCAGTTCTTC. This sequence encodes CSARDSYNEQFF.

The V and J genes are TRBV7-9 and TRBJ2-1, with 11 bases identical to TRBD2. The CDR3 covers 16 residues. J lost 8 bases, V lost 4 bases, and 10 bases had no gene match. Germline CDR1 SEHNR, CDR2 FQNEAQ (reference sequence). Here the CDR3 reads CASSYRLAGMGDEQFF. The CDR3 bases are TGTGCCAGCAGCTATAGACTAGCGGGAATGGGGGATGAGCAGTTCTTC.

This clone was seen once. CDR3 in DNA: TGTGCCAGCAGTCACAGAAACACTGAAGCTTTCTTT. This translates into CASSHRNTEAFF. The chain combines TRBV28 with TRBJ1-1, with D unclear. Trimming left V 5 bases short and J 2 bases short, with 6 bases between. The germline V gene has CDR1 MDHEN and CDR2 SYDVKM. The CDR3 is made up of 12 amino acids.

The CDR3 nucleotides are TGTGCCAGCAGCTCCCCAGGAATCTCTGGAAACACCATATATTTT. The encoded protein is CASSSPGISGNTIYF. The rearrangement links TRBV28 to TRBJ1-3; D ambiguous. CDR1 is MDHEN and CDR2 is SYDVKM in the germline V gene. The germline V and J ends were trimmed by 6 bases and 0 bases, with 12 bases remaining between them. This CDR3 spans 15 amino acids.

This chain joins TRBV7-2 and TRBJ2-5; D might be TRBD1 (5 bases). The end of the DNA fits TRBJ2-7 better, so the J call may be wrong. The CDR3 has 14 residues. CDR1 is SGHTA, CDR2 FQGNSA, per germline. The CDR3 DNA reads as TGTGCCAGCAGCTTCGACAGCAACGGCTACGAGCAGTACTTC. The encoded protein is CASSFDSNGYEQYF.

This chain joins TRBV7-2 and TRBJ1-5, with a weak D call TRBD1 (5 bases). In germline, CDR1 is SGHTA, CDR2 FQGNSA. The CDR3 runs 16 residues. V was trimmed by 3 bases and J by 0 bases, leaving 12 bases between them. The CDR3 DNA reads as TGTGCCAGCAGCTTCCGGGGGTTAAGTAGCAATCAGCCCCAGCATTTT. It translates to CASSFRGLSSNQPQHF.

The rearrangement joins TRBV5-4 to TRBJ2-2; D is uncertain. This CDR3 has 14 amino acids. Germline CDR1 reads SGHNT; CDR2 reads YYREEE (reference sequence). V was cut by 0 bases and J by 2 bases, with 5 bases left in between. The CDR3 region has the DNA TGTGCCAGCAGCTTGGCAGATAACACCGGGGAGCTGTTTTTT. Translating it yields CASSLADNTGELFF.